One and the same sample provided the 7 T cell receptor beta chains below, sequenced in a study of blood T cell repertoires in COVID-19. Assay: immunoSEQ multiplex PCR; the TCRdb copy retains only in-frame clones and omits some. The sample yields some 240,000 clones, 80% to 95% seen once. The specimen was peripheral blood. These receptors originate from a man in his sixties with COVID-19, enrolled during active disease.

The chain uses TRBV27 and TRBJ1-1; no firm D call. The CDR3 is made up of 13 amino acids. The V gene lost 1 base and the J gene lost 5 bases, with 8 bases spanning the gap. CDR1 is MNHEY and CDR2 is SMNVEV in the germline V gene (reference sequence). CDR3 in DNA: TGTGCCAGCAGTTTATTCCCTCGTACTGAAGCTTTCTTT. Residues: CASSLFPRTEAFF.

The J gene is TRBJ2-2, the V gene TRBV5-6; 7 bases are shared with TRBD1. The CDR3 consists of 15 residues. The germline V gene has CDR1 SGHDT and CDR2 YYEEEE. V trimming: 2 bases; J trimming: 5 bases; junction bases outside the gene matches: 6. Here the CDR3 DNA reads TGTGCCAGCAGCTTAAGGGGGCGCGGGACCGGGGAGCTGTTTTTT. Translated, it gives CASSLRGRGTGELFF.

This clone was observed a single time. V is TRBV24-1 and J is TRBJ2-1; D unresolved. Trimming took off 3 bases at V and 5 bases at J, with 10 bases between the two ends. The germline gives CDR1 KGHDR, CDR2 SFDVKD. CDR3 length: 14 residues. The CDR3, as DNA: TGTGCCACCAGTGATCCCCCTAACCACAATGAGCAGTTCTTC. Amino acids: CATSDPPNHNEQFF.

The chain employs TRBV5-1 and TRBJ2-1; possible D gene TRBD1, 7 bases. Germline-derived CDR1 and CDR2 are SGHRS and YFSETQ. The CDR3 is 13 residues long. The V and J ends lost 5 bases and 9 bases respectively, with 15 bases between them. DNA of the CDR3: TGCGCCAGCAGTCAGCAGGGGGGTGTTGAGCAGTTCTTC. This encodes CASSQQGGVEQFF.

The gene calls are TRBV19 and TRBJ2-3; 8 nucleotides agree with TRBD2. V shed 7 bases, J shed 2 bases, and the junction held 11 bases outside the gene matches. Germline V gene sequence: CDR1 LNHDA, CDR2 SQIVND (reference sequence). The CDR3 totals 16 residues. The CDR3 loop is CASTREGQGPTDTQYF. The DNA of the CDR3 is TGTGCCAGTACCCGGGAGGGACAAGGGCCCACAGATACGCAGTATTTT.

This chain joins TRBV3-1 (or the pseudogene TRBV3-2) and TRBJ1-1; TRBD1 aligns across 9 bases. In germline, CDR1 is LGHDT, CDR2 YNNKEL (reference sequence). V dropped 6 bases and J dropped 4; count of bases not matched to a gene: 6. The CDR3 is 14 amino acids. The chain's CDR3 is CASRQGARGTEAFF. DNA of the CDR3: TGTGCCAGCAGACAGGGGGCAAGGGGCACTGAAGCTTTCTTT.

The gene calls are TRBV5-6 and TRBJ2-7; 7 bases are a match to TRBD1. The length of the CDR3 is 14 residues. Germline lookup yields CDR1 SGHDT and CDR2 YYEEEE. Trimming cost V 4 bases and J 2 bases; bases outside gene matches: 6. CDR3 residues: CASSLGQDTYEQYF. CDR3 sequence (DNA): TGTGCCAGCAGCCTCGGACAGGACACCTACGAGCAGTACTTC.